This T cell receptor beta chain is drawn from a study of OX40 agonist ivuxolimab in advanced cancers. The overall study: Ivuxolimab, which is an agonistic anti-OX40 (CD134) antibody, was administered to the patients. Patients were dosed intravenously with ivuxolimab at 0.01 to 10 mg/kg every 2 weeks. The study enrolled dose-escalation patients with hepatocellular carcinoma, melanoma, renal cell or head and neck cancer.

In germline, CDR1 is SGHRS, CDR2 YFSETQ. The CDR3 is made up of 16 amino acids. In regard to this clone: Its specificity is unknown.

Method: immunoSEQ multiplex PCR; TCRdb's copy keeps in-frame clones and lacks some. Here the sample spans 69,000 or so clones, 85% being singletons. Study results and caveats: In the 0.1-3.0 mg/kg groups, partial responders showed among the lowest expansion.

The receptor comes from an adult with an advanced solid tumor such as melanoma, head and neck, liver or kidney cancer. V usage is TRBV5-1 and J usage is TRBJ2-5; the match to TRBD2 covers 14 bases. The better agreement between TRBJ2-7 and the DNA end casts doubt on the J call. Sequencing used CD4+ or CD8+ T cells sorted from blood, obtained in a trial of the OX40 agonist ivuxolimab. CDR3 protein: CASSLKGLAGAYEQYF. In DNA form, the CDR3 reads TGCGCCAGCAGCTTAAAGGGACTAGCGGGAGCCTACGAGCAGTACTTC.